This note documents a single T cell receptor beta chain sequence. Antigen unknown. This sample was included in a study of T cell responses to AZD1222 COVID-19 vaccine. Study-level information: Analysis merged second doses at about 4 or about 12 weeks.

Data came from immunoSEQ multiplex PCR; TCRdb stores just in-frame clones and leaves some out. The sample holds roughly 42,000 clones, around 80% seen once. This CDR3 spans 15 amino acids. The ends lost 3 bases at V and 2 bases at J; junction bases unmatched: 4. In germline, CDR1 is SGHNT, CDR2 YENEEA. The study, taken as a whole, reports: Donors were largely white British and mainly female; clonal diversity was possibly underestimated. None of the repertoires were sampled until the peak T cell response had passed.

The sequence came from an adult in good health. This sample comprised peripheral blood, obtained on day 0 of AZD1222 vaccination. This rearrangement joins TRBV11-3 to TRBJ2-3; 8 bases are shared with TRBD2. The CDR3 here is CASSFSGADTDTQYF. CDR3 nucleotide sequence: TGTGCCAGCAGCTTTAGCGGGGCCGACACAGATACGCAGTATTTT. The complete variable domain, with remaining parts taken from reference TRBV11-3 and TRBJ2-3, reads EAGVVQSPRYKIIEKKQPVAFWCNPISGHNTLYWYLQNLGQGPELLIRYENEEAVDDSQLPKDRFSAERLKGVDSTLKIQPAELGDSAVYLCASSFSGADTDTQYFGPGTRLTVL.